The 23 T cell receptor beta chains presented below share a single source sample, sequenced in a study of OX40 agonist ivuxolimab in advanced cancers. Clones were read by immunoSEQ multiplex PCR, and TCRdb kept only the in-frame ones, dropping some. The sample includes roughly 86,000 clones, more than 80% of them seen just once. Specimen: CD4+ or CD8+ T cells sorted from blood, collected in a trial of the OX40 agonist ivuxolimab. Every receptor here comes from an adult with an advanced solid tumor such as melanoma, head and neck, liver or kidney cancer.

The chain joins TRBV6-6 to TRBJ2-3; D is possibly TRBD1 (6 bases). The V gene lost 5 bases and the J gene lost 2 bases, with 14 bases spanning the gap. Germline CDR1 and CDR2: MNHNY and SVGAGI (reference sequence). The CDR3 loop spans 15 amino acids. This CDR3 is CASSGQWAPTDTQYF. As DNA, the CDR3 is TGTGCCAGCAGTGGACAGTGGGCACCCACAGATACGCAGTATTTT.

The rearrangement links TRBV6-5 to TRBJ1-1; TRBD1 matches at 7 bases. This CDR3 has 13 residues. After removal of 7 bases from V and 4 bases from J, the junction contained 6 bases not matched to a gene. Per the germline V gene, CDR1 is MNHEY and CDR2 is SVGAGI. The CDR3 DNA follows: TGTGCCAGCAACCGACAGGGATTCACTGAAGCTTTCTTT. It encodes CASNRQGFTEAFF.

The rearrangement joins TRBV6-5 to TRBJ2-7; 9 positions match TRBD2. Germline V gives CDR1 MNHEY, CDR2 SVGAGI. The CDR3 extends over 12 amino acids. In DNA form, the CDR3 reads TGTGGGACTTATAGCGGGAGCTACGAGCAGTACTTC. It specifies CGTYSGSYEQYF.

The chain recombines TRBV28 with TRBJ2-7; 7 nucleotides align to TRBD1. The CDR3 extends over 15 amino acids. Germline CDR1 MDHEN, CDR2 SYDVKM. Trimming cost V 6 bases and J 3 bases; bases outside gene matches: 11. CDR3 coding DNA: TGTGCCAGCAGACAGGGGCCGGAACTTATCTACGAGCAGTACTTC. As protein: CASRQGPELIYEQYF.

The chain has TRBV6-5 and TRBJ2-2; D uncertain. This CDR3 contains 15 residues. The V and J ends lost 7 bases and 4 bases respectively, with 16 bases between them. CDR1 MNHEY and CDR2 SVGAGI come from the germline V gene. DNA of the CDR3: TGTGCCAGCAATCCCAAACCATTTACCACCGGGGAGCTGTTTTTT. This sequence encodes CASNPKPFTTGELFF.

This chain links TRBV27 with TRBJ1-5, with 11 bases that match TRBD1. After removal of 5 bases from V and 0 bases from J, the junction contained 9 bases not matched to a gene. The CDR3 contains 18 residues. Germline V gives CDR1 MNHEY, CDR2 SMNVEV (reference sequence). CDR3 coding DNA: TGTGCCAGCAGTACCGGGACAGGGGGGTGGAATAGCAATCAGCCCCAGCATTTT. Translating it yields CASSTGTGGWNSNQPQHF.

This clone has a single count. The chain joins TRBV15 to TRBJ2-7; no clear D. The CDR3 contains 14 residues. Germline CDR1 is LNHNV and CDR2 is YYDKDF (reference sequence). V lost 1 base, J lost 3 bases, and 10 bases lay in between. DNA of the CDR3: TGTGCCACCAGCAGAGTCTATCGCCGCTACGAGCAGTACTTC. This codes for CATSRVYRRYEQYF.

The chain joins TRBV19 to TRBJ2-6; D is unclear. Trimming left V 7 bases short and J 0 bases short, with 10 bases between. CDR3 size: 15 residues. Germline CDR1 LNHDA, CDR2 SQIVND (reference sequence). The DNA of the CDR3 is TGTGCCAGTAAAGGGTCCCACTCTGGGGCCAACGTCCTGACTTTC. Protein sequence: CASKGSHSGANVLTF.

J is TRBJ2-7 and V is TRBV11-3, with a tentative D call TRBD1 (5 bases). CDR1 is SGHNT, CDR2 YENEEA, per germline. CDR3 length: 15 residues. Trimming stripped 4 bases from V and 7 bases from J, with 20 bases between. This CDR3 is CASSSVQVGVWEQYF. DNA for the CDR3: TGTGCCAGCAGCTCCGTACAGGTAGGAGTTTGGGAGCAGTACTTC.

The CDR3 DNA reads as TGTGCCAGCAGCTTGGGTGTGAACACTGAAGCTTTCTTT. Residues: CASSLGVNTEAFF. The V gene is TRBV5-4, the J gene TRBJ1-1; D is unclear. Germline CDR1 and CDR2: SGHNT and YYREEE (reference sequence). The CDR3 has 13 amino acids. Trimming took off 0 bases at V and 0 bases at J, with 3 bases between the two ends.

V is TRBV7-9 and J is TRBJ2-5; 7 nucleotides line up with TRBD1. The CDR3 spans 12 residues. J was trimmed by 4 bases and V by 5 bases; bases with no gene match: 1. Germline V gene sequence: CDR1 SEHNR, CDR2 FQNEAQ (reference sequence). The CDR3 nucleotides are TGTGCCAGCAGCAACAGGGGAGAGACCCAGTACTTC. Encoded protein: CASSNRGETQYF.

This clone was seen a handful of times. The chain has TRBV9 and TRBJ1-2; the D gene is possibly TRBD1 (5 bases). Germline values: CDR1 SGDLS, CDR2 YYNGEE. This CDR3 contains 18 residues. V shed 0 bases and J shed 0 bases, with 18 bases lying between them. This CDR3 is CASSVVRDRLSTNYGYTF. The CDR3 region has the DNA TGTGCCAGCAGCGTAGTCAGGGACCGACTTTCTACTAACTATGGCTACACCTTC.

The chain employs TRBV10-3 and TRBJ1-1; D is possibly TRBD1 (5 bases). The CDR3 is 12 residues long. Per germline, CDR1 ENHRY and CDR2 SYGVKD. Trimming left V 0 bases short and J 7 bases short, with 6 bases between. The CDR3 here is CAISESQGEAFF. CDR3 in DNA: TGTGCCATCAGTGAGTCTCAGGGTGAAGCTTTCTTT.

The J gene is TRBJ2-5, the V gene TRBV11-3, with D perhaps matching TRBD1 (5 bases). V lost 3 bases and J lost 5, with 13 bases in between. The CDR3 has 14 residues. Per the germline V gene, CDR1 is SGHNT and CDR2 is YENEEA. CDR3 in DNA: TGTGCCAGCAGCTTTATCTCGACAGATGAGACCCAGTACTTC. Translating gives CASSFISTDETQYF.

This rearrangement joins TRBV18 to TRBJ2-5; 7 positions agree with TRBD1. The CDR3 runs 15 residues. CDR1 KGHSH and CDR2 LQKENI come from the germline V gene. Trimming at V came to 3 bases and at J to 1 base, leaving 5 bases not matched to a gene. CDR3 region: CASSPRAGGQETQYF. CDR3 coding DNA: TGTGCCAGCTCACCGCGGGCAGGGGGCCAAGAGACCCAGTACTTC.

Only one count was recorded for this clone. At one end the junction does not follow the germline gene, possibly because of a read error. The chain is built from TRBV9 and TRBJ2-1, with 9 bases fitting TRBD2. Germline V CDR1 and CDR2: SGDLS, YYNGEE. This CDR3 spans 12 amino acids. CDR3 sequence (DNA): TGTGCCAGTAGCGGGAGAGGCAATGAGCAGTTCTTC. It yields the protein CASSGRGNEQFF.

In DNA, the CDR3 is TGTGCTAGTGGTCCAGCTCCGGGAAACACCATATATTTT. As protein: CASGPAPGNTIYF. The chain recombines TRBV12-5 with TRBJ1-3; unclear D gene. Germline V lookup: CDR1 LGHNT, CDR2 FRNRAP. This CDR3 has 13 residues. V lost 5 bases and J lost 4, with 9 bases in between. Using reference TRBV12-5 and TRBJ1-3 for the parts outside the CDR3, the full variable domain is DARVTQTPRHKVTEMGQEVTMRCQPILGHNTVFWYRQTMMQGLELLAYFRNRAPLDDSGMPKDRFSAEMPDATLATLKIQPSEPRDSAVYFCASGPAPGNTIYFGEGSWLTVV.

This chain links TRBV5-1 with TRBJ2-1, with D maybe TRBD2 (5 bases). Per germline, CDR1 SGHRS and CDR2 YFSETQ. Trimming left V 4 bases short and J 9 bases short, with 14 bases between. This CDR3 spans 13 amino acids. DNA of the CDR3: TGCGCCAGCAGCGGATTCCTCCGGGGTGAGCAGTTCTTC. It specifies CASSGFLRGEQFF.

The gene calls are TRBV28 and TRBJ2-5; TRBD1 agrees at 7 bases. This CDR3 is 15 amino acids long. The J segment lost 2 bases and the V segment lost 0 bases, leaving 3 bases of the junction unmatched. Germline CDR1 reads MDHEN; CDR2 reads SYDVKM. The CDR3 sequence is CASSLWSRGQETQYF. Written as DNA, the CDR3 is TGTGCCAGCAGTTTATGGTCCAGGGGGCAAGAGACCCAGTACTTC.

The rearrangement uses TRBV19 and TRBJ1-5; no firm D call. CDR1 LNHDA and CDR2 SQIVND come from the germline V gene (reference sequence). Trimming shortened V by 2 bases and J by 4 bases, and 18 bases separated the two germline ends. The CDR3 runs 17 residues. CDR3 amino acids: CASSIWGFGDYNQPQHF. The CDR3 DNA sequence: TGTGCCAGTAGTATATGGGGATTTGGGGATTATAATCAGCCCCAGCATTTT.

This clone was counted once. The chain couples TRBV6-5 to TRBJ2-3, with D unresolved. The V gene's germline CDR1 is MNHEY and CDR2 SVGAGI. The V end was cut by 8 bases, the J end by 6 bases, with 12 bases between. This CDR3 region has 12 residues. CDR3 protein: CASGVTADTQYF. The CDR3 DNA reads TGTGCCAGCGGAGTTACAGCGGATACGCAGTATTTT.

This sequence joins TRBV4-1 and TRBJ2-7; a weak D match, TRBD1 (5 bases). Trimming stripped 1 base from V and 0 bases from J, with 7 bases between. The CDR3 runs 14 residues. Germline V gene data show CDR1 as MGHRA and CDR2 as YSYEKL. The CDR3 nucleotides read TGCGCCAGCAGCCAAGCAACAGGCTCCTACGAGCAGTACTTC. This codes for CASSQATGSYEQYF.

This chain connects TRBV11-2 to TRBJ2-2, with D tentatively TRBD1 (5 bases). The germline V gene encodes CDR1 SGHAT and CDR2 FQNNGV. The CDR3 runs 15 residues. Trimming shortened V by 1 base and J by 4 bases, and 10 bases separated the two germline ends. The CDR3 loop reads CASSLGRQLTGELFF. CDR3 bases: TGTGCCAGCAGCTTAGGGAGACAGCTCACCGGGGAGCTGTTTTTT.